Below, 15 T cell receptor beta chains from the same sample are listed, as sequenced in a study of lymphopenia after photon versus proton radiotherapy. Data came from immunoSEQ multiplex PCR; TCRdb stores just in-frame clones and leaves some out. The table shows 50,000 to 70,000 clones, with about 85% occurring only once. The sample in question was peripheral blood, obtained from a patient treated with proton-based radiotherapy. These receptors were collected from a man older than 75 with esophageal cancer.

The chain joins TRBV5-1 to TRBJ2-1, with TRBD1 matching over 7 bases. This CDR3 has 14 residues. Losses at the gene ends were 3 bases for V and 3 bases for J; bases not matched to a gene: 3. Germline V CDR1 and CDR2: SGHRS, YFSETQ. As DNA, the CDR3 is TGCGCCAGCAGCTCGGGACAGATCTACAATGAGCAGTTCTTC. Its translation: CASSSGQIYNEQFF.

The rearrangement links TRBV6-5 to TRBJ1-4; weak D call: TRBD1 (6 bases). Trimming took 6 bases from V and 6 from J, leaving 17 bases between them. In germline, CDR1 is MNHEY, CDR2 SVGAGI. This CDR3 spans 15 amino acids. Here the CDR3 DNA reads TGTGCCAGCAGAGACACAGGGAGGTCATATGAAAAACTGTTTTTT. Its translation: CASRDTGRSYEKLFF.

The chain is built from TRBV7-9 and TRBJ1-1; TRBD1 aligns across 7 bases. Germline V gene data show CDR1 as SEHNR and CDR2 as FQNEAQ (reference sequence). V lost 4 bases and J lost 8; bases outside the gene matches: 10. This CDR3 comprises 14 residues. CDR3 nucleotides: TGTGCCAGCAGCTCGGCGGGGAGGGGGCGAGAAGCTTTCTTT. It is translated as CASSSAGRGREAFF.

This clone was recorded at least ten times. Additional DNA sequences in this sample encode the identical CDR3. The chain joins TRBV5-1 to TRBJ2-7; a possible D gene is TRBD1 (6 bases). Germline CDR1 reads SGHRS; CDR2 reads YFSETQ. This CDR3 has 13 amino acids. V was pared by 0 bases and J by 3 bases, with 7 bases between. CDR3 in amino acids: CASSLEQGYEQYF. DNA for the CDR3: TGCGCCAGCAGCTTGGAACAGGGCTACGAGCAGTACTTC.

This chain uses TRBV10-2 with TRBJ2-3; TRBD2 aligns across 11 bases. Trimming at V came to 6 bases and at J to 6 bases, leaving 14 bases not matched to a gene. CDR3 size: 17 residues. CDR1 WSHSY and CDR2 SAAADI come from the germline V gene. In nucleotides, the CDR3 is TGCGCCAGCAGGGATTGGGGGACTAGCGGCACCGCGGATACGCAGTATTTT. As protein: CASRDWGTSGTADTQYF.

The chain links TRBV6-5 to TRBJ1-2; 7 nucleotides line up with TRBD1. Trimming cost V 6 bases and J 2 bases; bases outside gene matches: 3. CDR1 MNHEY and CDR2 SVGAGI come from the germline V gene. The CDR3 has 13 amino acids. The CDR3 region is CASSIQGNYGYTF. DNA of the CDR3: TGTGCCAGCAGCATACAGGGGAACTATGGCTACACCTTC.

For the CDR3, the DNA is TGTGCCAGCAGTTTACGACTAGCGGGAGGGCCGTCCGGGGAGCTGTTTTTT. This sequence encodes CASSLRLAGGPSGELFF. The J gene is TRBJ2-2, the V gene TRBV27; the match to TRBD2 covers 14 bases. Looked up from germline, CDR1 is MNHEY and CDR2 is SMNVEV (reference sequence). V trimming: 2 bases; J trimming: 6 bases; junction bases outside the gene matches: 5. CDR3 length: 17 amino acids.

CDR3 nucleotide sequence: TGTGCCAGCAGCTCCGGGACTAGCGGGGGGCTCGATACGCAGTATTTT. Protein sequence: CASSSGTSGGLDTQYF. V usage is TRBV7-8 and J usage is TRBJ2-3, with TRBD2 matching 15 bases. V lost 4 bases, J lost 6 bases, and 5 bases stayed unmatched. Germline CDR1 is SGHVS and CDR2 is FQNEAQ. The CDR3 spans 16 residues.

The genes are TRBV2 and TRBJ2-2; D is undetermined. V gave up 1 base and J gave up 1 base, with 7 bases separating them. Per germline, CDR1 SNHLY and CDR2 FYNNEI. The CDR3 runs to 15 residues. The CDR3 protein is CASSEVAVNTGELFF. The CDR3 DNA reads as TGTGCCAGCAGTGAAGTCGCAGTGAACACCGGGGAGCTGTTTTTT.

The chain combines TRBV5-5 with TRBJ1-2; D call uncertain. The V gene's germline CDR1 is SGHKS and CDR2 YYEKEE (reference sequence). V dropped 0 bases and J dropped 5 bases, with 17 bases sitting between them. The CDR3 is made up of 16 amino acids. The CDR3 bases are TGTGCCAGCAGCTTGGATGACGCGATTAGCCGGTATGGCTACACCTTC. Protein sequence: CASSLDDAISRYGYTF.

This rearrangement joins TRBV4-1 to TRBJ2-2, with TRBD2 matching over 13 bases. CDR1 MGHRA and CDR2 YSYEKL come from the germline V gene. V gave up 6 bases and J gave up 5 bases; unmatched junction bases: 3. The CDR3 totals 15 residues. CDR3 in amino acids: CASRTLAGGTGELFF. The CDR3 DNA reads TGCGCCAGCAGGACACTAGCGGGAGGGACCGGGGAGCTGTTTTTT.

The rearrangement joins TRBV5-1 to TRBJ2-7; TRBD2 agrees at 12 bases. Germline CDR1 SGHRS, CDR2 YFSETQ. CDR3 length: 14 residues. The V gene end was trimmed by 2 bases and the J gene end by 6 bases; junction bases not matched to a gene: 3. The chain's CDR3 is CASSFGLAGSEQYF. The CDR3 DNA sequence: TGCGCCAGCAGCTTTGGACTAGCGGGATCCGAGCAGTACTTC.

Turning to this clone: The sample carries other DNA sequences with the same CDR3. CDR3 sequence reads: CSVGAGGQETQYF. CDR3 in DNA: TGCAGCGTTGGGGCAGGGGGTCAAGAGACCCAGTACTTC. The rearrangement links TRBV29-1 to TRBJ2-5; TRBD1 agrees at 7 bases. V dropped 4 bases and J dropped 2; count of bases not matched to a gene: 4. The CDR3 sequence is 13 residues long. CDR1 SQVTM and CDR2 ANQGSEA come from the germline V gene. Based on the CDR3 plus reference TRBV29-1 and TRBJ2-5, the full variable domain is SAVISQKPSRDICQRGTSLTIQCQVDSQVTMMFWYRQQPGQSLTLIATANQGSEATYESGFVIDKFPISRPNLTFSTLTVSNMSPEDSSIYLCSVGAGGQETQYFGPGTRLLVL.

The J gene is TRBJ1-3, the V gene TRBV4-3; weak D call: TRBD1 (5 bases). The CDR3 contains 16 residues. The germline gives CDR1 LGHNA, CDR2 YSLEER. The V gene lost 1 base and the J gene lost 4 bases, with 14 bases spanning the gap. For the CDR3, the DNA is TGCGCCAGCAGCCAAGGCCTAATCAGGGCCGGAAACACCATATATTTT. This translates into CASSQGLIRAGNTIYF.

The chain recombines TRBV13 with TRBJ2-3; TRBD2 is a possible D gene (5 bases). CDR3 length: 14 amino acids. The germline CDR1 and CDR2 sequences are PRHDT and FYEKMQ (reference sequence). V was trimmed by 5 bases and J by 6 bases, leaving 15 bases between them. The CDR3 DNA reads as TGTGCCAGCAGCCCTAGCAGATCATCGGATACGCAGTATTTT. Translated: CASSPSRSSDTQYF.